The subject of this entry is one TCR beta chain. The data belong to a study of OX40 agonist ivuxolimab in advanced cancers. Study as a whole: Three partial responders included one hepatocellular carcinoma patient and two cutaneous melanoma patients.

The sampling schedule covered blood at baseline, cycle 4 day 1, and cycle 7 day 1. CDR1 is MNHEY and CDR2 is SMNVEV in the germline V gene (reference sequence). The CDR3 loop spans 14 amino acids. The V gene end was trimmed by 9 bases and the J gene end by 7 bases; junction bases not matched to a gene: 15. Sequencing was performed with immunoSEQ multiplex PCR; in TCRdb, only in-frame clones are kept and a portion is missing. The data contain about 80,000 clones, around nine tenths of them singletons. This receptor was identified in an adult with an advanced solid tumor such as melanoma, head and neck, liver or kidney cancer. The genes are TRBV27 and TRBJ2-7; TRBD2 matches 7 bases. The sample in question was CD4+ or CD8+ T cells sorted from blood, obtained in a trial of the OX40 agonist ivuxolimab. CDR3 in amino acids: CASSFQLIGGEQYF. The CDR3, as DNA: TGTGCCAGTTCTTTTCAGCTTATCGGGGGGGAGCAGTACTTC.